In this sample, the clone carrying this T cell receptor (beta chain) turned up once. This sample is part of a study of blood T cell repertoires in COVID-19. Study as a whole: Italy, Spain and the United States were the sources of the convalescent and acute COVID-19 samples.

Clinical history reported by participants formed the basis on which cohorts were assigned. Per the authors' pipeline: Nucleated cell number was recorded as an estimate derived from reference gene primer amplification. Data came from immunoSEQ multiplex PCR; TCRdb stores just in-frame clones and leaves some out. V and J calls and clone size are as listed in that table; D and trimming were resolved from the DNA. Here the sample spans about 380,000 clones, roughly 87% being singletons. Trimming removed 0 bases from V and 4 bases from J, with 13 bases in between. From germline, CDR1 is SGHRS and CDR2 YFSETQ. The CDR3 consists of 15 residues.

V and J are TRBV5-1 and TRBJ1-2; D gene ambiguous. This TCR was recovered from a woman aged 25-40 years who had recovered from COVID-19. The specimen sequenced was PBMCs or T cells enriched from blood (not recorded which). This CDR3 is CASSLVAAVSYGYTF. The CDR3 region has the DNA TGCGCCAGCAGCTTGGTTGCTGCTGTCAGCTATGGCTACACCTTC.